Presented here are 32 T cell receptor beta chains from one specimen sequenced in a study of cytomegalovirus exposure and HLA in healthy donors. With 60 Vbeta and 13 Jbeta primers, the PCR was carried out. Assay: immunoSEQ multiplex PCR; the TCRdb copy retains only in-frame clones and omits some. Among under 200,000 clones listed, approximately 80% were seen once. The specimen was PBMCs. Source of these receptors: a man aged 18-30 years in good health and CMV-seropositive.

This clone was observed a single time. This sequence joins TRBV19 and TRBJ2-2; no reliable D call. The V end was cut by 1 base, the J end by 6 bases, with 12 bases between. Germline CDR1 and CDR2: LNHDA and SQIVND (reference sequence). The CDR3 extends over 15 amino acids. CDR3 loop: CASSIGNTYAGELFF. CDR3 bases: TGTGCCAGTAGTATAGGAAATACTTATGCCGGGGAGCTGTTTTTT.

The chain combines TRBV6-5 with TRBJ2-2; the D gene is possibly TRBD2 (6 bases). V shed 6 bases and J shed 6 bases, with 14 bases lying between them. CDR1 and CDR2 (germline): MNHEY, SVGAGI. This CDR3 contains 14 residues. CDR3 in amino acids: CASRTSWDSGELFF. DNA of the CDR3: TGTGCCAGCAGAACCTCATGGGACTCCGGGGAGCTGTTTTTT.

The chain has TRBV25-1 and TRBJ2-7; 9 bases fit TRBD1. In germline, CDR1 is MGHDK, CDR2 SYGVNS. The ends lost 3 bases at V and 2 bases at J; junction bases unmatched: 5. The CDR3 consists of 15 residues. CDR3 sequence: CASSEPGDRAYEQYF. The CDR3 nucleotides are TGTGCCAGCAGTGAGCCAGGGGACAGGGCCTACGAGCAGTACTTC.

V usage is TRBV5-1 and J usage is TRBJ2-3; TRBD1 might be the D (6 bases). The CDR3 spans 16 residues. Germline lookup yields CDR1 SGHRS and CDR2 YFSETQ. The ends were cut back, 0 bases at V and 1 base at J, with 12 bases in the middle. The CDR3 loop reads CASSLAQGPRTDTQYF. CDR3 DNA sequence: TGCGCCAGCAGCTTGGCACAGGGCCCTCGCACAGATACGCAGTATTTT.

This clone came up a few times. In nucleotides, the CDR3 is TGTGCCAGTAGTACCACCGGACACGTCGTGGGCGAGCAGTACTTC. This encodes CASSTTGHVVGEQYF. The chain couples TRBV19 to TRBJ2-7; a possible D gene is TRBD1 (5 bases). Trimming left V 4 bases short and J 6 bases short, with 19 bases between. CDR1 and CDR2 (germline): LNHDA, SQIVND (reference sequence). The length of the CDR3 is 15 residues.

This chain links TRBV6-1 with TRBJ1-1; 7 positions match TRBD1. Unmatched junction bases numbered 8, after V lost 6 bases and J lost 4 bases. Looked up from germline, CDR1 is MNHNS and CDR2 is SASEGT. The CDR3 extends over 14 amino acids. The CDR3 DNA sequence: TGTGCCAGCAGCCAAACACAGGGGCTCACTGAAGCTTTCTTT. Protein product: CASSQTQGLTEAFF.

This clone was detected once. The J gene is TRBJ2-1, the V gene TRBV6-1; weak D call: TRBD2 (5 bases). The V end lost 2 bases, the J end lost 4 bases, and 9 bases lay between the germline ends. The CDR3 is 14 residues long. Per the germline V gene, CDR1 is MNHNS and CDR2 is SASEGT. CDR3 residues: CASSELTGYNEQFF. The CDR3 DNA reads as TGTGCCAGCAGTGAATTAACGGGGTACAATGAGCAGTTCTTC.

V is TRBV5-8 and J is TRBJ1-5, with D maybe TRBD1 (5 bases). Germline V gives CDR1 SGHTS, CDR2 YDEGEE. The CDR3 loop spans 14 amino acids. Trimming pared 2 bases from V and 6 bases from J, leaving 12 bases between. The CDR3 here is CASSFGRDGQPQHF. The CDR3, as DNA: TGTGCCAGCAGCTTTGGCAGGGATGGTCAGCCCCAGCATTTT.

V gene TRBV7-7 combines with J gene TRBJ2-1; D is possibly TRBD2 (6 bases). Germline CDR1 reads SSHAT; CDR2 reads FNYEAQ (reference sequence). V was pared by 0 bases and J by 7 bases, with 10 bases between. CDR3 length: 14 residues. CDR3: CASSLAGSGNEQFF. The CDR3, as DNA: TGTGCCAGCAGCTTAGCGGGGAGCGGGAATGAGCAGTTCTTC.

J is TRBJ1-6 and V is TRBV6-4; a weak D match, TRBD1 (6 bases). This CDR3 has 13 residues. The germline V gene encodes CDR1 MRHNA and CDR2 SNTAGT. Between the trimmed V and J ends, which lost 8 bases and 10 bases, there was a span of 15 bases. The CDR3 region is CASGGQTRSPLHF. The CDR3 bases are TGTGCCAGCGGAGGACAGACGCGATCACCCCTCCACTTT.

V and J are TRBV7-9 and TRBJ1-5; tentative D call: TRBD1 (5 bases). Germline-derived CDR1 and CDR2 are SEHNR and FQNEAQ (reference sequence). The CDR3 has 15 amino acids. V lost 4 bases and J 0 bases, leaving 10 bases between the germline ends. The CDR3 DNA follows: TGTGCCAGCAGCTCGGGGGGACTTAGCAATCAGCCCCAGCATTTT. Translating gives CASSSGGLSNQPQHF.

This chain joins TRBV11-3 and TRBJ2-1, with 12 positions matching TRBD2. Germline lookup yields CDR1 SGHNT and CDR2 YENEEA. V gave up 4 bases and J gave up 7 bases; unmatched junction bases: 5. CDR3 length equals 15 residues. The chain's CDR3 is CASSSTSGSLNEQFF. The CDR3 coding sequence is TGTGCCAGCAGCTCGACTAGCGGGAGCTTGAATGAGCAGTTCTTC.

The chain couples TRBV11-2 to TRBJ1-4, with TRBD1 as a possible D gene (6 bases). Trimming took off 5 bases at V and 7 bases at J, with 17 bases between the two ends. The CDR3 extends over 15 amino acids. Per the germline V gene, CDR1 is SGHAT and CDR2 is FQNNGV. CDR3 region: CASSLRSRQAEKLFF. The CDR3 bases are TGTGCCAGCAGCCTCCGAAGTCGACAGGCTGAAAAACTGTTTTTT.

This clone has only a few counts. The chain links TRBV18 to TRBJ1-4; 8 bases match TRBD1. CDR1 and CDR2 (germline): KGHSH, LQKENI. V lost 5 bases, J lost 4 bases, and 3 bases stayed unmatched. This CDR3 spans 14 amino acids. The CDR3 coding sequence is TGTGCCAGCTCATCGGGACAGGATAATGAAAAACTGTTTTTT. Amino acid sequence: CASSSGQDNEKLFF.

The genes are TRBV10-3 and TRBJ2-3, with 10 bases that match TRBD2. With V trimmed by 7 bases and J by 6 bases, 16 bases remained unmatched. Germline-derived CDR1 and CDR2 are ENHRY and SYGVKD. This CDR3 region has 17 residues. CDR3 protein: CAITSEFASGRADTQYF. DNA of the CDR3: TGTGCCATCACGAGTGAGTTTGCTAGCGGGAGAGCGGATACGCAGTATTTT.

The gene calls are TRBV7-8 and TRBJ2-3; D is uncertain. The V gene's germline CDR1 is SGHVS and CDR2 FQNEAQ. This CDR3 spans 13 amino acids. V lost 4 bases, J lost 2 bases, and 7 bases lay in between. In DNA form, the CDR3 reads TGTGCCAGCAGCTCCCCGGTCACAGATACGCAGTATTTT. This translates into CASSSPVTDTQYF.

The gene calls are TRBV6-6 and TRBJ1-5, with unresolved D. The CDR3 is made up of 13 amino acids. CDR1 is MNHNY, CDR2 SVGAGI, per germline (reference sequence). The germline V and J ends were trimmed by 3 bases and 7 bases, with 10 bases remaining between them. This chain's CDR3 is CASSYELLQPQHF. DNA for the CDR3: TGTGCCAGCAGTTATGAACTCCTACAGCCCCAGCATTTT.

The chain recombines TRBV11-2 with TRBJ1-2, with 10 positions matching TRBD1. The CDR3 has 15 residues. The junction had 11 bases not matched to a gene; V was cut back by 5 bases and J by 8 bases. Germline V lookup: CDR1 SGHAT, CDR2 FQNNGV. The CDR3 here is CASSLSPGQGKGYTF. CDR3 in DNA: TGTGCCAGCAGCCTAAGCCCGGGACAGGGGAAAGGCTACACCTTC.

The rearrangement joins TRBV29-1 to TRBJ2-7, with 15 bases aligning to TRBD2. After removal of 6 bases from V and 2 bases from J, the junction contained 5 bases not matched to a gene. The germline V gene encodes CDR1 SQVTM and CDR2 ANQGSEA. The CDR3 extends over 15 amino acids. The CDR3 protein is CSVPGTSGRTYEQYF. The CDR3 DNA follows: TGCAGCGTGCCAGGGACTAGCGGGAGGACCTACGAGCAGTACTTC.

The rearrangement joins TRBV14 to TRBJ1-1; D is possibly TRBD1 (6 bases). V shed 4 bases and J shed 4 bases, with 19 bases lying between them. The CDR3 consists of 16 residues. Germline values: CDR1 SGHDN, CDR2 FVKESK. The chain's CDR3 is CASSRGGMRSATEAFF. The CDR3 DNA is TGTGCCAGCAGCCGGGGGGGCATGCGCTCGGCCACTGAAGCTTTCTTT.

The V gene is TRBV6-6, the J gene TRBJ2-1; tentatively, D is TRBD1 (6 bases). V was trimmed by 7 bases and J by 4 bases, leaving 11 bases between them. The CDR3 totals 13 residues. Germline CDR1 MNHNY, CDR2 SVGAGI (reference sequence). In nucleotides, the CDR3 is TGTGCCAGCACCAACAGGGATTACAATGAGCAGTTCTTC. Translating it yields CASTNRDYNEQFF.

This sequence joins TRBV9 and TRBJ1-2, with 9 bases that match TRBD1. The CDR3 totals 15 residues. Per the germline V gene, CDR1 is SGDLS and CDR2 is YYNGEE. The J segment lost 0 bases and the V segment lost 4 bases, leaving 4 bases of the junction unmatched. CDR3 coding DNA: TGTGCCAGCAGCAACGGACAGGGGTCTAACTATGGCTACACCTTC. Translating gives CASSNGQGSNYGYTF.

Points on this clone: Its ends do not fully match the called genes, so a read error is possible. V usage is TRBV18 and J usage is TRBJ2-7; TRBD1 agrees at 8 bases. Germline CDR1 KGHSH, CDR2 LQKENI. This CDR3 contains 14 residues. CDR3 nucleotides: TGTGCCAGCTCCCCACCAACCGGGACAGGCGAGCAGTACTTC. It encodes CASSPPTGTGEQYF. Full variable domain (missing parts from reference TRBV18 and TRBJ2-7): NAGVMQNPRHLVRRRGQEARLRCSPMKGHSHVYWYRQLPEEGLKFMVYLQKENIIDESGMPKERFSAEFPKEGPSILRIQQVVRGDSAAYFCASSPPTGTGEQYFGPGTRLTVT.

The chain joins TRBV27 to TRBJ2-1, with a weak D call TRBD2 (5 bases). The CDR3 covers 15 residues. V shed 2 bases and J shed 6 bases, with 14 bases lying between them. CDR1 and CDR2 from the germline V gene are MNHEY and SMNVEV (reference sequence). Here the CDR3 DNA reads TGTGCCAGCAGTTTAGGCGCTAGCCCTCGCAATGAGCAGTTCTTC. Translating gives CASSLGASPRNEQFF.

The chain employs TRBV6-6 and TRBJ2-2, with 15 nucleotides matching TRBD2. This CDR3 is built from 15 residues. Unmatched junction bases numbered 2, after V lost 5 bases and J lost 7 bases. Germline values: CDR1 MNHNY, CDR2 SVGAGI (reference sequence). In DNA form, the CDR3 reads TGTGCCAGCAGTCGGACTAGCGGGAGGGTCGGGGAGCTGTTTTTT. Encoded protein: CASSRTSGRVGELFF.

This chain links TRBV10-2 with TRBJ2-3, with 8 nucleotides matching TRBD1. The J segment lost 7 bases and the V segment lost 0 bases, leaving 12 bases of the junction unmatched. Germline values: CDR1 WSHSY, CDR2 SAAADI. The CDR3 sequence is 17 residues long. The CDR3 DNA reads TGCGCCAGCAGTGAGTCCTTCTCAGGGGGCGCGGGGAATACGCAGTATTTT. Amino acid sequence: CASSESFSGGAGNTQYF.

The chain employs TRBV7-2 and TRBJ1-2, with TRBD1 identical over 9 bases. The CDR3 has 15 amino acids. V trimming: 10 bases; J trimming: 5 bases; junction bases outside the gene matches: 14. Germline CDR1 is SGHTA and CDR2 is FQGNSA. CDR3 DNA: TGTGCCACTCAGCGGGGGACAGGGAGTCTTTATGGCTACACCTTC. Protein: CATQRGTGSLYGYTF.

The gene calls are TRBV18 and TRBJ2-1; D is ambiguous. The V gene's germline CDR1 is KGHSH and CDR2 LQKENI. CDR3 length: 15 residues. Trimming left V 5 bases short and J 5 bases short, with 16 bases between. The CDR3 reads CASSIQDHPNNEQFF. Here the CDR3 DNA reads TGTGCCAGCTCAATCCAGGATCACCCAAACAATGAGCAGTTCTTC.

The chain recombines TRBV10-3 with TRBJ2-5; 10 positions match TRBD2. This CDR3 is 15 amino acids long. Per the germline V gene, CDR1 is ENHRY and CDR2 is SYGVKD. The ends lost 5 bases at V and 3 bases at J; junction bases unmatched: 6. CDR3 DNA: TGTGCCATCAGTTCCCCGGGACTAGCGAAAGAGACCCAGTACTTC. Translated, it gives CAISSPGLAKETQYF.

This chain links TRBV18 with TRBJ1-1; no clear D gene. Per germline, CDR1 KGHSH and CDR2 LQKENI. There are 14 residues in the CDR3. Trimming cost V 5 bases and J 6 bases, with 16 bases left between them. CDR3: CASSSNRFSPEAFF. CDR3 in DNA: TGTGCCAGCTCATCCAACCGGTTTAGTCCTGAAGCTTTCTTT.

V and J are TRBV7-2 and TRBJ2-5; 7 nucleotides align to TRBD1. The V and J ends lost 5 bases and 3 bases, in that order; junction bases with no gene match: 6. This CDR3 is built from 14 residues. The germline V gene encodes CDR1 SGHTA and CDR2 FQGNSA. The CDR3 sequence is CASSPTGVEETQYF. The CDR3 nucleotides read TGTGCCAGCAGCCCAACAGGGGTAGAAGAGACCCAGTACTTC.

This chain links TRBV4-3 with TRBJ2-3, with D perhaps TRBD2 (7 bases). Looked up from germline, CDR1 is LGHNA and CDR2 is YSLEER. V was pared by 0 bases and J by 4 bases, with 14 bases between. The CDR3 is made up of 16 amino acids. CDR3 amino acids: CASSQDWGGRADTQYF. CDR3 in DNA: TGCGCCAGCAGCCAAGATTGGGGGGGCCGCGCAGATACGCAGTATTTT.